The entry below describes one TCR beta chain. The sample comes from a study of cytomegalovirus exposure and HLA in healthy donors. PCR was performed using 60 Vbeta and 13 Jbeta primers. The data were produced by immunoSEQ multiplex PCR, yet TCRdb's version contains in-frame clones alone and is incomplete. The table records some 130,000 clones, 75% to 85% of them present only once. Germline V gene lookup returns CDR1 SGHRS and CDR2 YFSETQ. Trimming took off 4 bases at V and 5 bases at J, with 12 bases between the two ends. CDR3 length equals 13 residues. This rearrangement joins TRBV5-1 to TRBJ2-5; D is possibly TRBD1 (5 bases). The receptor was isolated from a man under 40 in good health and CMV-seronegative. Material: PBMCs. CDR3 sequence: CASSPDTGETQYF. CDR3 nucleotide sequence: TGCGCCAGCAGCCCGGACACCGGTGAGACCCAGTACTTC.